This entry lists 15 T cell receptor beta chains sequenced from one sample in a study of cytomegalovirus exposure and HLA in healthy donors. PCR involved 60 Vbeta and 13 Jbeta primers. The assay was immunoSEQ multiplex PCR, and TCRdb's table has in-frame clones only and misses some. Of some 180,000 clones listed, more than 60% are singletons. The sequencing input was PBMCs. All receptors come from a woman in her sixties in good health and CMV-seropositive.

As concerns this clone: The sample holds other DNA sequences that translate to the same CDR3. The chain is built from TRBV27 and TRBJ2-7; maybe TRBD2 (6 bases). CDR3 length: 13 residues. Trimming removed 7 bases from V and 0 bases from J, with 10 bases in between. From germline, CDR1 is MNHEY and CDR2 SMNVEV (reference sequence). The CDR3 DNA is TGTGCCAGCAAACCGGGAGACTCCTACGAGCAGTACTTC. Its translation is CASKPGDSYEQYF.

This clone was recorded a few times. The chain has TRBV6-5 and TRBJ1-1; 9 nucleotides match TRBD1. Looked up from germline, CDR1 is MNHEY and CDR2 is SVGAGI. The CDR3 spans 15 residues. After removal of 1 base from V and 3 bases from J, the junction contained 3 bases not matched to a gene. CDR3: CASSYWGQGYTEAFF. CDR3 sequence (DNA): TGTGCCAGCAGTTACTGGGGACAGGGATACACTGAAGCTTTCTTT.

The CDR3 reads CASSPRTSGSSSYEQYF. For the CDR3, the DNA is TGTGCCAGCAGCCCACGGACTAGCGGGAGTAGCTCCTACGAGCAGTACTTC. The chain combines TRBV7-2 with TRBJ2-7; 13 nucleotides line up with TRBD2. The V segment lost 5 bases and the J segment 0 bases; nucleotides outside the gene matches: 7. There are 17 residues in the CDR3. From germline, CDR1 is SGHTA and CDR2 FQGNSA.

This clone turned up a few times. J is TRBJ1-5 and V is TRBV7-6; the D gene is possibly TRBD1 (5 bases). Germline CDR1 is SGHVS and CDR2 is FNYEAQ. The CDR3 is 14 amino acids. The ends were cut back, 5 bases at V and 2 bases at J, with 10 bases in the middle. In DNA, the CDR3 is TGTGCCAGCAGCCGCGAACAGGGCAATCAGCCCCAGCATTTT. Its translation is CASSREQGNQPQHF.

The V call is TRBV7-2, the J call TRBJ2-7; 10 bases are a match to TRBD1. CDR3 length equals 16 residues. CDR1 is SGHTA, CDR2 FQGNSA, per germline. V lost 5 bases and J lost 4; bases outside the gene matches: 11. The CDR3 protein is CASSPRPGQGKYEQYF. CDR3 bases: TGTGCCAGCAGCCCAAGACCGGGACAGGGGAAGTACGAGCAGTACTTC.

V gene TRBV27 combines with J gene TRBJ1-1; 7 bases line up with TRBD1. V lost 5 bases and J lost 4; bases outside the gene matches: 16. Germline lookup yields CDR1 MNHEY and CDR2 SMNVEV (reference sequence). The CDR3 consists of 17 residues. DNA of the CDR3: TGTGCCAGCAGTGGGCGACAGGGTTTAATTTTATCCACTGAAGCTTTCTTT. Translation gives CASSGRQGLILSTEAFF.

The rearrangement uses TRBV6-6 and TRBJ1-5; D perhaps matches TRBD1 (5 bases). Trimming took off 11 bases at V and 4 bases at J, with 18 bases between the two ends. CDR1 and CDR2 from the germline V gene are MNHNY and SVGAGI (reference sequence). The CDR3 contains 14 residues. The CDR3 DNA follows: TGTGCCGCGGCCTGGGAGGGGTCGAATCAGCCCCAGCATTTT. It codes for CAAAWEGSNQPQHF.

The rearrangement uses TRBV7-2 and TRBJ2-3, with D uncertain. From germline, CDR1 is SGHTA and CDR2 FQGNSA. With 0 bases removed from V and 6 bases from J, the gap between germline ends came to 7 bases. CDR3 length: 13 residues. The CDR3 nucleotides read TGTGCCAGCAGCTTAGCGGTAGTGGATACGCAGTATTTT. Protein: CASSLAVVDTQYF.

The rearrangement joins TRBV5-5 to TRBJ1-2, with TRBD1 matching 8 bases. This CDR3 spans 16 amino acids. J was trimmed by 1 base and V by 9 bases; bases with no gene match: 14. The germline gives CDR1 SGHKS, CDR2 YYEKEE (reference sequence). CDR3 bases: TGTGCCACCAGAGGGACAGGAGGATTAAGTAACTATGGCTACACCTTC. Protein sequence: CATRGTGGLSNYGYTF.

The DNA for the CDR3 is TGTGCCAGCAGTTACTCGGGCGGGAGTGGCACAGATACGCAGTATTTT. As protein: CASSYSGGSGTDTQYF. The chain is built from TRBV6-5 and TRBJ2-3; 7 nucleotides match TRBD2. There are 16 residues in the CDR3. Germline V gives CDR1 MNHEY, CDR2 SVGAGI. With V trimmed by 0 bases and J by 1 base, 4 bases remained unmatched.

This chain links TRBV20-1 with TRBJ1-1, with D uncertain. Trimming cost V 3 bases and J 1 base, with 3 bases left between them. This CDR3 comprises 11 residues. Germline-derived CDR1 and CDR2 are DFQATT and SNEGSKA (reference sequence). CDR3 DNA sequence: TGCAGTGCTAGGCGGAACACTGAAGCTTTCTTT. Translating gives CSARRNTEAFF.

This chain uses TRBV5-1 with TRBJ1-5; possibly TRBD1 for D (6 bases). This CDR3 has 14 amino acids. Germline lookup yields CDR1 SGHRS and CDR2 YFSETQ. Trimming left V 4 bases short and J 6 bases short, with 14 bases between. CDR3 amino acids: CASSATGTGQPQHF. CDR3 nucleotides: TGCGCCAGCAGCGCTACAGGGACGGGTCAGCCCCAGCATTTT.

CDR3 region: CASKSAGVGYNEQFF. CDR3 DNA sequence: TGTGCCAGCAAGTCTGCGGGGGTTGGCTACAATGAGCAGTTCTTC. V and J are TRBV28 and TRBJ2-1; 7 bases are a match to TRBD2. Germline-derived CDR1 and CDR2 are MDHEN and SYDVKM. CDR3 length equals 15 residues. V lost 7 bases and J lost 3; bases outside the gene matches: 9.

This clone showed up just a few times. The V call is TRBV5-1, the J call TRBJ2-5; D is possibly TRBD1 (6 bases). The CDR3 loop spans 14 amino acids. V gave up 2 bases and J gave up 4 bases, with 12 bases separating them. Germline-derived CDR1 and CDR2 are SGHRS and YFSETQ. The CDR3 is CASSLQGRGETQYF. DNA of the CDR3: TGCGCCAGCAGCTTACAGGGTCGGGGAGAGACCCAGTACTTC.

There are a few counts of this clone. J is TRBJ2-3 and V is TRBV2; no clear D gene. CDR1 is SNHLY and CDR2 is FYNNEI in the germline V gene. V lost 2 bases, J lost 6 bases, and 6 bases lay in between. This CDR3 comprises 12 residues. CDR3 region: CASSEFRDTQYF. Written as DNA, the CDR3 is TGTGCCAGCAGTGAATTCCGGGATACGCAGTATTTT.